This section outlines one T cell receptor (beta chain) sequence together with its context. The data were obtained in a study of blood T cell repertoires in COVID-19. About the study: From the United States, Italy and Spain came samples of acute and convalescent COVID-19. The cDNA or gDNA used as material had been derived from T cells, B-cell-depleted T cells, or PBMCs.

V lost 4 bases and J lost 2; bases outside the gene matches: 8. The germline CDR1 and CDR2 sequences are SGHTA and FQGNSA. The CDR3 covers 17 residues. In the original workflow: Reference gene primer amplification yielded estimated nucleated cell counts. Some clones are missing from TCRdb's copy, which holds only in-frame ones; the method was immunoSEQ multiplex PCR. That table gives V, J and clone size, and the DNA gave D and trimming. The sample has about 160,000 clones, 70% to 90% seen once. The source is a man between 60 and 75 years old with acute or convalescent COVID-19. The rearrangement links TRBV7-2 to TRBJ2-5; 12 positions agree with TRBD2. The sequenced sample consisted of peripheral blood. The CDR3 is CASSSGRLAGVQETQYF. CDR3 bases: TGTGCCAGCAGCTCCGGGAGACTAGCGGGGGTGCAAGAGACCCAGTACTTC.